These 21 T cell receptor beta chains share one sample of origin, sequenced in a study of cytomegalovirus exposure and HLA in healthy donors. The table came from immunoSEQ multiplex PCR; TCRdb's copy has only in-frame clones and leaves some out. The sample shows 150,000 to 250,000 clones, 84% of them seen only once. The sample comprised PBMCs. Receptors were obtained from a woman aged 25-40 years in good health and CMV-seropositive.

This clone occurred a few times. The chain combines TRBV18 with TRBJ2-7, with TRBD1 matching 8 bases. Germline-derived CDR1 and CDR2 are KGHSH and LQKENI. This CDR3 has 13 residues. The V segment lost 6 bases and the J segment 2 bases; nucleotides outside the gene matches: 3. CDR3 protein: CASSGQAAYEQYF. The CDR3 DNA reads as TGTGCCAGCTCGGGACAGGCCGCCTACGAGCAGTACTTC.

The chain joins TRBV5-5 to TRBJ1-5; tentative D call: TRBD1 (5 bases). CDR1 and CDR2 from the germline V gene are SGHKS and YYEKEE (reference sequence). This CDR3 is 15 amino acids long. V lost 0 bases and J lost 3, with 10 bases in between. The CDR3 DNA sequence: TGTGCCAGCAGCTTGGTTGCAGGGCACAATCAGCCCCAGCATTTT. Protein product: CASSLVAGHNQPQHF.

This clone occurred once. The genes are TRBV9 and TRBJ2-1; D is unclear. Germline V gene sequence: CDR1 SGDLS, CDR2 YYNGEE. The CDR3 extends over 15 amino acids. V was shortened by 0 bases and J by 0 bases, with 7 bases between the two germline ends. CDR3 sequence (DNA): TGTGCCAGCAGCGTAGGCGACTCCTCCTACAATGAGCAGTTCTTC. Its translation: CASSVGDSSYNEQFF.

This chain uses TRBV5-1 with TRBJ2-1; tentatively, D is TRBD2 (6 bases). Germline V gene lookup returns CDR1 SGHRS and CDR2 YFSETQ. The V and J ends lost 4 bases and 6 bases respectively, with 14 bases between them. This CDR3 region has 14 residues. CDR3 nucleotides: TGCGCCAGCAGCGGAGGAGGCGGGGCCAATGAGCAGTTCTTC. Its translation: CASSGGGGANEQFF.

About this clone: One end of the junction does not line up with germline, which may come from a read error. The CDR3 spells CASSPGTSKDTQYF. CDR3 coding DNA: TGCGCCAGCAGCCCCGGGACTAGCAAAGATACGCAGTATTTT. The V gene is TRBV5-1, the J gene TRBJ2-3; TRBD2 matches 9 bases. Germline CDR1 and CDR2: SGHRS and YFSETQ. This CDR3 comprises 14 residues.

The rearrangement joins TRBV4-2 to TRBJ1-1, with 8 nucleotides matching TRBD1. The V and J ends lost 4 bases and 3 bases, in that order; junction bases with no gene match: 16. CDR1 and CDR2 from the germline V gene are LGHNA and YNFKEQ. This CDR3 has 18 residues. In DNA, the CDR3 is TGTGCCAGCAGCCCCGCTGGCAGGGGGCAATCCAGAGACACTGAAGCTTTCTTT. Its translation is CASSPAGRGQSRDTEAFF.

The chain recombines TRBV2 with TRBJ1-1; weak D call: TRBD1 (5 bases). Trimming removed 3 bases from V and 4 bases from J, with 15 bases in between. This CDR3 comprises 15 residues. CDR1 SNHLY and CDR2 FYNNEI come from the germline V gene. CDR3: CASSDGYRGATEAFF. DNA of the CDR3: TGTGCCAGCAGTGATGGTTATAGGGGTGCCACTGAAGCTTTCTTT.

The chain uses TRBV6-6 and TRBJ1-2; D possibly corresponds to TRBD1 (6 bases). CDR1 MNHNY and CDR2 SVGAGI come from the germline V gene (reference sequence). CDR3 size: 12 residues. V lost 2 bases and J lost 8, with 9 bases in between. CDR3: CASSYPDRGYTF. The CDR3 DNA is TGTGCCAGCAGTTACCCGGACAGAGGCTACACCTTC.

The rearrangement uses TRBV5-1 and TRBJ1-4; no definite D call. Trimming shortened V by 1 base and J by 0 bases, and 4 bases separated the two germline ends. CDR3 length: 14 residues. Germline V gene lookup returns CDR1 SGHRS and CDR2 YFSETQ. CDR3 sequence: CASSLRSTNEKLFF. For the CDR3, the DNA is TGCGCCAGCAGCTTGCGGTCAACTAATGAAAAACTGTTTTTT.

The chain recombines TRBV28 with TRBJ1-2; a possible D gene is TRBD1 (6 bases). Trimming stripped 1 base from V and 6 bases from J, with 15 bases between. Per germline, CDR1 MDHEN and CDR2 SYDVKM. The length of the CDR3 is 15 residues. CDR3 in DNA: TGTGCCAGCAGTTTATTCGAGGGGGACGCGGATGGCTACACCTTC. Encoded protein: CASSLFEGDADGYTF.

The chain recombines TRBV28 with TRBJ2-7; no definite D call. The CDR3 runs to 15 residues. Germline V gene lookup returns CDR1 MDHEN and CDR2 SYDVKM. V lost 6 bases and J 0 bases, leaving 15 bases between the germline ends. The CDR3 nucleotides are TGTGCCAGCAGGACTTCCGGGTTGGGCTCCTACGAGCAGTACTTC. It is translated as CASRTSGLGSYEQYF.

This chain links TRBV30 with TRBJ1-5; no firm D call. Germline V CDR1 and CDR2: GTSNPN, SVGIG (reference sequence). V was cut by 4 bases and J by 0 bases, with 10 bases left in between. There are 14 residues in the CDR3. The CDR3 bases are TGTGCCTGGACTCGGCGGGGTAGCAATCAGCCCCAGCATTTT. It is translated as CAWTRRGSNQPQHF.

This clone came up a few times. The chain employs TRBV7-9 and TRBJ1-1; 7 positions agree with TRBD1. From germline, CDR1 is SEHNR and CDR2 FQNEAQ (reference sequence). The CDR3 is 14 amino acids. V lost 3 bases, J lost 7 bases, and 8 bases stayed unmatched. CDR3 amino acids: CASSLVFGDSEAFF. The DNA of the CDR3 is TGTGCCAGCAGCTTGGTTTTCGGGGACAGTGAAGCTTTCTTT.

The gene calls are TRBV7-6 and TRBJ2-7; 8 nucleotides align to TRBD1. The CDR3 runs 15 residues. J lost 2 bases, V lost 3 bases, and 6 bases had no gene match. Germline CDR1 reads SGHVS; CDR2 reads FNYEAQ. The CDR3 reads CASSFSTGGPYEQYF. The DNA for the CDR3 is TGTGCCAGCAGCTTCAGCACAGGGGGTCCCTACGAGCAGTACTTC.

This clone was seen a few times. The J gene is TRBJ1-2, the V gene TRBV4-2; no reliable D call. Germline CDR1 reads LGHNA; CDR2 reads YNFKEQ. The CDR3 covers 13 residues. V lost 2 bases and J lost 7, with 11 bases in between. CDR3 nucleotides: TGTGCCAGCAGCCAACCCGACATCGGTGGCTACACCTTC. It encodes CASSQPDIGGYTF.

The rearrangement uses TRBV18 and TRBJ2-7; 9 nucleotides agree with TRBD2. Per the germline V gene, CDR1 is KGHSH and CDR2 is LQKENI. V shed 0 bases, J shed 6 bases, and the junction held 9 bases outside the gene matches. The CDR3 loop spans 16 amino acids. The CDR3 loop reads CASSPPSVAGVTEQYF. The CDR3 DNA sequence: TGTGCCAGCTCACCACCGTCGGTAGCGGGAGTAACCGAGCAGTACTTC.

This chain connects TRBV15 to TRBJ2-2, with D tentatively TRBD1 (7 bases). Germline CDR1 and CDR2: LNHNV and YYDKDF (reference sequence). Trimming cost V 0 bases and J 4 bases, with 15 bases left between them. The CDR3 runs 17 residues. For the CDR3, the DNA is TGTGCCACCAGCAGAGAAGAAGGCAGGGGGGTCACCGGGGAGCTGTTTTTT. Translating it yields CATSREEGRGVTGELFF.

This chain connects TRBV15 to TRBJ2-4; 7 bases line up with TRBD2. Germline-derived CDR1 and CDR2 are LNHNV and YYDKDF (reference sequence). The CDR3 totals 15 residues. V lost 1 base and J lost 1; bases outside the gene matches: 1. This CDR3 is CATSRAAGAKNIQYF. The CDR3, as DNA: TGTGCCACCAGCAGAGCAGCGGGGGCCAAAAACATTCAGTACTTC.

The chain joins TRBV6-1 to TRBJ1-5; D possibly corresponds to TRBD1 (6 bases). Germline lookup yields CDR1 MNHNS and CDR2 SASEGT. V dropped 4 bases and J dropped 6 bases, with 22 bases sitting between them. CDR3 size: 17 residues. CDR3 amino acids: CASSGSTGQGYSQPQHF. The CDR3 DNA reads TGTGCCAGCAGTGGTTCGACAGGACAAGGGTATAGTCAGCCCCAGCATTTT.

This rearrangement joins TRBV7-9 to TRBJ1-5; 8 nucleotides match TRBD1. The CDR3 sequence is 14 residues long. The V segment lost 3 bases and the J segment 7 bases; nucleotides outside the gene matches: 5. CDR1 is SEHNR and CDR2 is FQNEAQ in the germline V gene (reference sequence). The CDR3 nucleotides read TGTGCCAGCAGCTTTTCACAGGGGGACCAGCCCCAGCATTTT. As protein: CASSFSQGDQPQHF.

The sample holds one count of this clone. The rearrangement uses TRBV6-6 and TRBJ2-3, with a weak D call TRBD1 (6 bases). The CDR3 extends over 16 amino acids. CDR1 is MNHNY and CDR2 is SVGAGI in the germline V gene (reference sequence). V gave up 5 bases and J gave up 0 bases, with 15 bases separating them. The CDR3 coding sequence is TGTGCCAGCAGTCGAAACCGGGACACAAGCACAGATACGCAGTATTTT. It is translated as CASSRNRDTSTDTQYF.